These 21 T cell receptor beta chains share one sample of origin, sequenced in a study of identical twins. TCRdb analysed the 5' RACE reads with MiXCR anew, one entry per CDR3 protein. This sample has 550,000 to 700,000 distinct CDR3 sequences; roughly 9.5% occur once, and the top ten carry approximately 3.2%. This sample also appeared in a second study, on yellow fever vaccine responses in identical twins.

Sequencing input: PBMCs. The receptors were gathered from a woman between 18 and 29 years old in good health.

The rearrangement joins TRBV29-1 to TRBJ2-7, with 12 bases that match TRBD1. The CDR3 extends over 14 amino acids. V shed 7 bases, J shed 7 bases, and the junction held 11 bases outside the gene matches. Germline V CDR1 and CDR2: SQVTM, ANQGSEA. CDR3 nucleotides: TGCAGCGCCTGGGGGGGACAGGGGGCGGATGAGCAGTACTTC. It codes for CSAWGGQGADEQYF.

This clonotype was picked up many times. The chain uses TRBV12-3 or TRBV12-4 and TRBJ1-5, with 7 bases identical to TRBD1. V lost 5 bases to trimming and J lost 6 bases; unmatched junction nucleotides: 7. The CDR3 length is 14 residues. CDR3 bases: TGTGCCAGCAGTCACTCAGGGGGGGCTCAGCCCCAGCATTTT. It encodes CASSHSGGAQPQHF.

This clonotype turned up a few times. This sequence joins TRBV12-3 or TRBV12-4 and TRBJ2-2; the D gene is possibly TRBD2 (5 bases). The CDR3 runs to 17 residues. The V end was cut by 0 bases, the J end by 1 base, with 12 bases between. CDR3 sequence: CASSLARADLNTGELFF. In nucleotides, the CDR3 is TGTGCCAGCAGTTTAGCGAGAGCGGACTTGAACACCGGGGAGCTGTTTTTT.

This clonotype was observed a handful of times. V is TRBV20-1 and J is TRBJ2-7; a weak D match, TRBD1 (6 bases). Between the trimmed V and J ends, which lost 2 bases and 1 base, there was a span of 9 bases. This CDR3 region has 13 residues. The germline gives CDR1 DFQATT, CDR2 SNEGSKA (reference sequence). The CDR3 loop is CSARTGQSYEQYF. In DNA, the CDR3 is TGCAGTGCTAGAACCGGACAGTCCTACGAGCAGTACTTC.

The chain uses TRBV20-1 and TRBJ2-4; TRBD2 matches at 10 bases. Trimming took 3 bases from V and 10 from J; bases not matched to a gene: 12. From germline, CDR1 is DFQATT and CDR2 SNEGSKA (reference sequence). The CDR3 loop spans 15 amino acids. CDR3 in amino acids: CSARVPLAGEDIQYF. The CDR3 region has the DNA TGCAGTGCTAGGGTCCCTCTAGCGGGAGAGGATATTCAGTACTTC.

The V call is TRBV28, the J call TRBJ2-7, with 7 bases matching TRBD1. The V segment lost 0 bases and the J segment 7 bases; nucleotides outside the gene matches: 15. The V gene's germline CDR1 is MDHEN and CDR2 SYDVKM. CDR3 length: 17 residues. The CDR3 here is CASSLWSEGGAKNEQYF. CDR3 nucleotide sequence: TGTGCCAGCAGTTTATGGAGTGAAGGGGGCGCAAAAAATGAGCAGTACTTC.

The chain joins TRBV6-1 to TRBJ2-7, with TRBD2 matching over 7 bases. The CDR3 runs 14 residues. J was trimmed by 7 bases and V by 4 bases; bases with no gene match: 10. CDR1 MNHNS and CDR2 SASEGT come from the germline V gene. This CDR3 is CASSALAASWEQYF. The CDR3 bases are TGTGCCAGCAGTGCGCTAGCGGCCTCGTGGGAGCAGTACTTC.

This clonotype was detected only a few times. V gene TRBV12-5 combines with J gene TRBJ2-3; a weak D match, TRBD2 (5 bases). The V gene's germline CDR1 is LGHNT and CDR2 FRNRAP. The CDR3 covers 16 residues. V was shortened by 5 bases and J by 2 bases, with 17 bases between the two germline ends. CDR3 DNA sequence: TGTGCTAGTGGTCCCGGACTGTTACCCCTCACAGATACGCAGTATTTT. Translation: CASGPGLLPLTDTQYF.

V and J are TRBV7-3 and TRBJ2-2, with a possible D match to TRBD2 (6 bases). V dropped 6 bases and J dropped 2 bases, with 16 bases sitting between them. CDR1 SGHTA and CDR2 FQGTGA come from the germline V gene. The CDR3 spans 16 residues. Here the CDR3 reads CASSATGTYNTGELFF. The CDR3 DNA follows: TGTGCCAGCAGTGCCACCGGGACTTATAACACCGGGGAGCTGTTTTTT.

The sample holds many counts of this clonotype. The chain links TRBV6-1 to TRBJ2-3; 10 nucleotides line up with TRBD2. The CDR3 consists of 16 residues. Germline CDR1 MNHNS, CDR2 SASEGT. Trimming at V came to 6 bases and at J to 5 bases, leaving 11 bases not matched to a gene. The CDR3 spells CASRTLSGRAGDTQYF. CDR3 DNA sequence: TGTGCCAGCAGGACCTTAAGCGGGAGGGCCGGAGATACGCAGTATTTT.

This clonotype was counted only a few times. The V and J genes are TRBV20-1 and TRBJ1-1; 8 bases map to TRBD1. V was clipped by 6 bases and J by 3 bases; unmatched bases: 12. The CDR3 is made up of 15 amino acids. Germline V gene sequence: CDR1 DFQATT, CDR2 SNEGSKA (reference sequence). The chain's CDR3 is CSAIAGGTGHTEAFF. For the CDR3, the DNA is TGCAGTGCCATAGCGGGTGGGACAGGACACACTGAAGCTTTCTTT.

This chain connects TRBV7-9 to TRBJ2-7, with TRBD2 identical over 11 bases. Trimming at V came to 5 bases and at J to 0 bases, leaving 9 bases not matched to a gene. The CDR3 is made up of 17 amino acids. Germline CDR1 SEHNR, CDR2 FQNEAQ (reference sequence). The CDR3 reads CASSRILGTSGSYEQYF. In DNA, the CDR3 is TGTGCCAGCAGCCGCATTCTCGGGACTAGCGGCTCCTACGAGCAGTACTTC.

There are many counts of this clonotype. The rearrangement joins TRBV20-1 to TRBJ1-2; no definite D call. V was trimmed by 4 bases and J by 6 bases, leaving 6 bases between them. This CDR3 is built from 10 residues. The germline CDR1 and CDR2 sequences are DFQATT and SNEGSKA (reference sequence). The CDR3 sequence is CSAKYNGYTF. CDR3 DNA: TGCAGTGCTAAGTATAATGGCTACACCTTC.

This clonotype was detected many times. The J gene is TRBJ2-7, the V gene TRBV12-3 or TRBV12-4; D is ambiguous. This CDR3 spans 15 amino acids. Deletions cut 5 bases from V and 0 bases from J, with 14 bases between. The CDR3 bases are TGTGCCAGCAGTGCCACATCCTGGAGCTCCTACGAGCAGTACTTC. This sequence encodes CASSATSWSSYEQYF.

This clonotype was recorded many times. CDR3 sequence (DNA): TGTGCCAGCAGCCTGACCCCCGGACTAGCGGGAGAGACCCAGTACTTC. Protein: CASSLTPGLAGETQYF. The J gene is TRBJ2-5, the V gene TRBV5-6; 11 bases align to TRBD2. This CDR3 has 16 residues. V was clipped by 4 bases and J by 4 bases; unmatched bases: 9. Germline V lookup: CDR1 SGHDT, CDR2 YYEEEE.

This clonotype was seen repeatedly, ten times or more. The rearrangement links TRBV7-8 to TRBJ2-3, with TRBD2 matching over 9 bases. The CDR3 spans 18 residues. Trimming took 4 bases from V and 5 from J; bases not matched to a gene: 16. The germline V gene encodes CDR1 SGHVS and CDR2 FQNEAQ. This chain's CDR3 is CASSSTLGGSGGGDTQYF. In DNA form, the CDR3 reads TGTGCCAGCAGCTCAACCCTTGGGGGTAGCGGGGGCGGAGATACGCAGTATTTT.

V and J are TRBV29-1 and TRBJ2-7; either TRBD1 or TRBD2 may fit D (5 bases each). The CDR3 contains 12 residues. Germline CDR1 reads SQVTM; CDR2 reads ANQGSEA. V was shortened by 5 bases and J by 3 bases, with 11 bases between the two germline ends. CDR3 residues: CSVLGTSYEQYF. As DNA, the CDR3 is TGCAGCGTTCTTGGGACGAGCTACGAGCAGTACTTC.

This clonotype was seen a handful of times. The V call is TRBV4-3, the J call TRBJ2-5, with D maybe TRBD2 (6 bases). With 0 bases removed from V and 5 bases from J, the gap between germline ends came to 13 bases. The CDR3 has 15 residues. The germline CDR1 and CDR2 sequences are LGHNA and YSLEER. The chain's CDR3 is CASSQDPGSWETQYF. DNA of the CDR3: TGCGCCAGCAGCCAAGACCCCGGGAGTTGGGAGACCCAGTACTTC.

This chain uses TRBV7-9 with TRBJ2-1, with D tentatively TRBD1 (5 bases). The CDR3 totals 14 residues. V lost 4 bases, J lost 7 bases, and 14 bases lay in between. The germline CDR1 and CDR2 sequences are SEHNR and FQNEAQ (reference sequence). The DNA for the CDR3 is TGTGCCAGCAGCTGGTACCCAGGGATGAATGAGCAGTTCTTC. Translation: CASSWYPGMNEQFF.

This clonotype was counted a few times. CDR3 in DNA: TGTGCCAGCAGCGTACCCGCGGGAGGTAGCGGGGGGTTCAATGAGCAGTTCTTC. This codes for CASSVPAGGSGGFNEQFF. V is TRBV9 and J is TRBJ2-1, with 10 bases identical to TRBD2. The germline V gene encodes CDR1 SGDLS and CDR2 YYNGEE. This CDR3 comprises 18 residues. The junction had 13 bases not matched to a gene; V was cut back by 1 base and J by 6 bases.

This clonotype appeared many times. The chain has TRBV12-3 or TRBV12-4 and TRBJ1-6; no reliable D call. V lost 9 bases and J 10 bases, leaving 16 bases between the germline ends. The CDR3 has 13 residues. The CDR3 loop reads CASSFSGKSPLHF. CDR3 DNA sequence: TGTGCCAGTAGCTTTTCGGGCAAATCACCCCTCCACTTT.